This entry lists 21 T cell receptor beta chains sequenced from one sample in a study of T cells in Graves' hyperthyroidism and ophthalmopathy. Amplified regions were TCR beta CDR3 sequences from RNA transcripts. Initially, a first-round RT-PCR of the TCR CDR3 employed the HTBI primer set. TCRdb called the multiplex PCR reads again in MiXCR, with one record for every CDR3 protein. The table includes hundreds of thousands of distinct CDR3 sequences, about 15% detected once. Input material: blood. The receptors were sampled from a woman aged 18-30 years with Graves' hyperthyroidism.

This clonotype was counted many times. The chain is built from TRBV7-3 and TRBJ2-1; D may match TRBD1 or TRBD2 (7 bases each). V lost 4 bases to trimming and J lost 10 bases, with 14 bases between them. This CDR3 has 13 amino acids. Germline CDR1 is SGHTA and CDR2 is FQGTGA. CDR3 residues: CASSSQGGGEQFF. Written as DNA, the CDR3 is TGTGCCAGCAGCTCCCAGGGGGGGGGCGAGCAGTTCTTC.

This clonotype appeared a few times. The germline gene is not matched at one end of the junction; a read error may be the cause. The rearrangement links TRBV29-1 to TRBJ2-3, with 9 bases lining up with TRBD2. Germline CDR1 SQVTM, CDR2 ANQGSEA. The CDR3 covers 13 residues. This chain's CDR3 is CSPRLAAGDTPYF. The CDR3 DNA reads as TGCAGCCCCCGACTAGCGGCGGGTGATACGCCGTATTTT.

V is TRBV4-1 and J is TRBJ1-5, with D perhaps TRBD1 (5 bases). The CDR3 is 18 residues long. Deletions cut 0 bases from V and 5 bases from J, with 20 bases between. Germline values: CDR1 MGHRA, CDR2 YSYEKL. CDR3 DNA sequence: TGCGCCAGCAGCCAAGAAGGAGCGCCCGCCCAGGGATATCAGCCCCAGCATTTT. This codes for CASSQEGAPAQGYQPQHF.

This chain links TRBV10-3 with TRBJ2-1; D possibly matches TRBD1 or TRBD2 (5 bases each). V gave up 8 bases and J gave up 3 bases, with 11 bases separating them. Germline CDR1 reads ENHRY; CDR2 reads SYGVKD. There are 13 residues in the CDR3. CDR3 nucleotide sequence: TGTGCCATCGGGGGTTACAGCTACAATGAGCAGTTCTTC. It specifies CAIGGYSYNEQFF.

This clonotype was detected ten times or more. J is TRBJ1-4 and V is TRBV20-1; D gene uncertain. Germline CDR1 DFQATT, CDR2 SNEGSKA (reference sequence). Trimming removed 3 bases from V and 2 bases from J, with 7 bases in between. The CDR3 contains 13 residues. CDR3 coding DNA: TGCAGTGCTAGTTCTCAGACTAATGAAAAACTGTTTTTT. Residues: CSASSQTNEKLFF.

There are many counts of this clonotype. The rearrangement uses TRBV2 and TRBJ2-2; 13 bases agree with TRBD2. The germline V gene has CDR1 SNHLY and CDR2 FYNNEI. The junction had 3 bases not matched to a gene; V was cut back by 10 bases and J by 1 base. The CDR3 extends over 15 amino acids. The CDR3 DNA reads TGTGCCACGGGACTAGCGGGAATGAACACCGGGGAGCTGTTTTTT. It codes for CATGLAGMNTGELFF.

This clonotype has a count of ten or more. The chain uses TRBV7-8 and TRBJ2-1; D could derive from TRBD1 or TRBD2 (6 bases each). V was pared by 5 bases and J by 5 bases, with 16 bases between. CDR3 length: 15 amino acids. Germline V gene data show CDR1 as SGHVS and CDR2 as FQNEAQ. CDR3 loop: CASSHVWGANNEQFF. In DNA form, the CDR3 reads TGTGCCAGCAGCCACGTTTGGGGGGCAAACAATGAGCAGTTCTTC.

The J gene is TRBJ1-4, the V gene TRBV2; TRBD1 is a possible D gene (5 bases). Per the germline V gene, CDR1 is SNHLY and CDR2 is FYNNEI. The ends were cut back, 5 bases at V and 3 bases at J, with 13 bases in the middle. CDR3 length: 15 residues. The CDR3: CASSPQGFSNEKLFF. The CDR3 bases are TGTGCCAGCAGTCCTCAGGGTTTTTCTAATGAAAAACTGTTTTTT.

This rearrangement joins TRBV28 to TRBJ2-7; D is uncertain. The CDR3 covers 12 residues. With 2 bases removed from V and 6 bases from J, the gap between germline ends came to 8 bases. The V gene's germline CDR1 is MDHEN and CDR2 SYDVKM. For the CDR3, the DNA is TGTGCCAGCAGTTTACTCTATAGCGAGCAGTACTTC. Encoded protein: CASSLLYSEQYF.

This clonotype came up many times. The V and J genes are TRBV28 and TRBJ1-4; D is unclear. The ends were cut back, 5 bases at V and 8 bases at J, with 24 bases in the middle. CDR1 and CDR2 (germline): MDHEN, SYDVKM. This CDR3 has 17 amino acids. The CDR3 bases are TGTGCCAGCAGTCCCAACCCCTCGTGGGGTGAAGGAGAAAAACTGTTTTTT. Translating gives CASSPNPSWGEGEKLFF. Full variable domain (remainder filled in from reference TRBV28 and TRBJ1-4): DVKVTQSSRYLVKRTGEKVFLECVQDMDHENMFWYRQDPGLGLRLIYFSYDVKMKEKGDIPEGYSVSREKKERFSLILESASTNQTSMYLCASSPNPSWGEGEKLFFGSGTQLSVL.

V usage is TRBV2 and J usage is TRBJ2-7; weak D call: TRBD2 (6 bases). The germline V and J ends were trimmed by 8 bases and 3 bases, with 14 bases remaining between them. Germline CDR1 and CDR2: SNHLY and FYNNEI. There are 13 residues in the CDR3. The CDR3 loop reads CASSRDFLYEQYF. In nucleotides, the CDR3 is TGTGCCAGCTCCCGGGACTTCCTCTACGAGCAGTACTTC.

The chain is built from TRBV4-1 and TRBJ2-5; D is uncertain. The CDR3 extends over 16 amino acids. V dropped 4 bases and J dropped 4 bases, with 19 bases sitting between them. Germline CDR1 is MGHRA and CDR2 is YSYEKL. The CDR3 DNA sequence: TGCGCCAGCAGCCGACAAGCTCTAAGGGAAAGAGAGACCCAGTACTTC. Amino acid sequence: CASSRQALRERETQYF.

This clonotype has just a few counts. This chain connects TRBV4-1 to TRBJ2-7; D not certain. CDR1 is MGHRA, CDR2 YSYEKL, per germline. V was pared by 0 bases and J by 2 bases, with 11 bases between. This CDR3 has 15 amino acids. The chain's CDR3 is CASSQEWWQTYEQYF. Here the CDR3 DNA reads TGCGCCAGCAGCCAAGAGTGGTGGCAGACCTACGAGCAGTACTTC.

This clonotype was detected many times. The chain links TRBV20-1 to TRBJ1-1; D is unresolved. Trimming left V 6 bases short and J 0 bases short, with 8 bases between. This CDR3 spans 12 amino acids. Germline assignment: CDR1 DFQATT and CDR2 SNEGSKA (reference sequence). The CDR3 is CSAWKMNTEAFF. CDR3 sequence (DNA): TGCAGTGCCTGGAAGATGAACACTGAAGCTTTCTTT.

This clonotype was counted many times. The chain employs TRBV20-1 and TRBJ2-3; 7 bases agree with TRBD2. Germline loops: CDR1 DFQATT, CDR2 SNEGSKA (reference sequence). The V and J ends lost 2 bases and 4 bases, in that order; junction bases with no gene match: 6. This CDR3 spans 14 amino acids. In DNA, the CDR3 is TGCAGTGCTAGAAGGTCTAGCGGCCCAGATACGCAGTATTTT. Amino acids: CSARRSSGPDTQYF.

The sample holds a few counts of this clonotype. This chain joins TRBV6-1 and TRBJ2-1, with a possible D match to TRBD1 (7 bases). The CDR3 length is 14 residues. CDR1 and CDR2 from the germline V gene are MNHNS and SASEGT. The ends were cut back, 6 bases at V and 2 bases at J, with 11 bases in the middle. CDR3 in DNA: TGTGCCAGCAGGGGGGGACAGACCTACAATGAGCAGTTCTTC. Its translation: CASRGGQTYNEQFF.

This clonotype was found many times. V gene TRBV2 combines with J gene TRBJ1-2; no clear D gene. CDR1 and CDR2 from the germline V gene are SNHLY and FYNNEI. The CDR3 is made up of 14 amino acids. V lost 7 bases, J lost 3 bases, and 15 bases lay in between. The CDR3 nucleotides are TGTGCCAGCACCCCCCGGACCGACCACTATGGCTACACCTTC. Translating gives CASTPRTDHYGYTF.

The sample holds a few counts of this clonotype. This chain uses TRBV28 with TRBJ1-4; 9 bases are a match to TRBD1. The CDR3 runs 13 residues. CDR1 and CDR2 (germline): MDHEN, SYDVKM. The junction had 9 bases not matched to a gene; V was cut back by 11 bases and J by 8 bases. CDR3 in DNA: TGTGCCGTCAAGGGACAGGGTAACGAAAAACTGTTTTTT. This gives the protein CAVKGQGNEKLFF.

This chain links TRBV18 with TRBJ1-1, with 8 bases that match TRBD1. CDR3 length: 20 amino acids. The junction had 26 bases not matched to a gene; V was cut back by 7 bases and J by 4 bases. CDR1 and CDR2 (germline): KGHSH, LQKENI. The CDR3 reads CASLPRQGKVQAQKSTEAFF. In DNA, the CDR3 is TGTGCCAGCTTGCCTCGACAGGGGAAGGTTCAAGCGCAGAAGAGCACTGAAGCTTTCTTT.

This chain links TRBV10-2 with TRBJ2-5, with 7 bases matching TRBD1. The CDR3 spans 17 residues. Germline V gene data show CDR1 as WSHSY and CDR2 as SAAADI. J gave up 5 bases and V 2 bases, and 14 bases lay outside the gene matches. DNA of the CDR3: TGCGCCAGCAGTGAGGAGGGGGCAGGAGCATCAGATGAGACCCAGTACTTC. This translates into CASSEEGAGASDETQYF.

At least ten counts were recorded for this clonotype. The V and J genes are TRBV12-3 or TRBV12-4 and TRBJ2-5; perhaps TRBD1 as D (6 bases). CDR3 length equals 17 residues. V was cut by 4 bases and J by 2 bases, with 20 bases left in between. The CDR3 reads CASSSLAGVSGQETQYF. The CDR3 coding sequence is TGTGCCAGCAGTTCATTGGCAGGGGTGAGTGGACAAGAGACCCAGTACTTC.